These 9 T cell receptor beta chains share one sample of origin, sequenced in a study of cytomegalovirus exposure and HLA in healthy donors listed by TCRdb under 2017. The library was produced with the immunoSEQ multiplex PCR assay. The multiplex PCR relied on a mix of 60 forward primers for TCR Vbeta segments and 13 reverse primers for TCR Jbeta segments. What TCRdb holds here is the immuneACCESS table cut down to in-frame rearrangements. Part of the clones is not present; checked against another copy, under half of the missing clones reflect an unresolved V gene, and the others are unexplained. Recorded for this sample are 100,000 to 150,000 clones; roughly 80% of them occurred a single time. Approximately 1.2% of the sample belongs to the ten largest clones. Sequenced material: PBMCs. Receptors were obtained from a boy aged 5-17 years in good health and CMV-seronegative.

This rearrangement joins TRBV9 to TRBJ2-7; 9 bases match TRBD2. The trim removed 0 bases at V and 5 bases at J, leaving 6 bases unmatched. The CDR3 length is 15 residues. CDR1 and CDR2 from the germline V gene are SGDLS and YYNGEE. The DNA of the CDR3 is TGTGCCAGCAGCGTAGGGGTAGCGGGAGTTGACGAGCAGTACTTC. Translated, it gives CASSVGVAGVDEQYF.

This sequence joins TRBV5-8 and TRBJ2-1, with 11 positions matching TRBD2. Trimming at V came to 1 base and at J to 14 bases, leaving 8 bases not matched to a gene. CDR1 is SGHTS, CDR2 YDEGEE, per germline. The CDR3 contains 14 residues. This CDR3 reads CASSLTLAGDNKFF. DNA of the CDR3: TGTGCCAGCAGCTTGACACTAGCGGGAGATAATAAGTTCTTC.

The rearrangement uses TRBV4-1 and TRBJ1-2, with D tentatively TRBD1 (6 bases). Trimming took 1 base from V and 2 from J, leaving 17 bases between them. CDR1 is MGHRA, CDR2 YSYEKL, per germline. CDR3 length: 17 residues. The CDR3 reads CASSQGGARGPNYGYTF. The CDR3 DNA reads TGCGCCAGCAGCCAAGGGGGTGCCAGGGGACCGAACTATGGCTACACCTTC.

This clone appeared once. CDR3: CASSVTATNEKLFF. CDR3 coding DNA: TGTGCCAGCAGTGTGACAGCAACTAATGAAAAACTGTTTTTT. The J gene is TRBJ1-4, the V gene TRBV25-1, with D perhaps matching TRBD1 (5 bases). V shed 4 bases and J shed 0 bases, with 6 bases lying between them. This CDR3 spans 14 amino acids. The V gene's germline CDR1 is MGHDK and CDR2 SYGVNS.

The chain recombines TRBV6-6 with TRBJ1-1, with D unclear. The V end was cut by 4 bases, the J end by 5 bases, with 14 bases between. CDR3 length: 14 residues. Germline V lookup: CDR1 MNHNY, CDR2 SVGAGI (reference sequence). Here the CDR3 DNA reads TGTGCCAGCAGTTCCGACGGAGGAGGGACTGAAGCTTTCTTT. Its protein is CASSSDGGGTEAFF.

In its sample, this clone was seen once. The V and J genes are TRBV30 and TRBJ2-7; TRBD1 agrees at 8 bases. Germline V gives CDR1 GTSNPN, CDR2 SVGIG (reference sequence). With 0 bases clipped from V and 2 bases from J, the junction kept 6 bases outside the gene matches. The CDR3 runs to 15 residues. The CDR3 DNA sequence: TGTGCCTGGAGTGTAGGCAGGGGGCCTCCCTACGAGCAGTACTTC. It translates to CAWSVGRGPPYEQYF.

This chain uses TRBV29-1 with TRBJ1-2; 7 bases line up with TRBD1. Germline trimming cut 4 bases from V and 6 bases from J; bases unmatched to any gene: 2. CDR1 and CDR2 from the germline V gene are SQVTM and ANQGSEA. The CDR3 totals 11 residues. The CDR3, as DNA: TGCAGCGTTGTTGGGACAGATGGCTACACCTTC. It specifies CSVVGTDGYTF.

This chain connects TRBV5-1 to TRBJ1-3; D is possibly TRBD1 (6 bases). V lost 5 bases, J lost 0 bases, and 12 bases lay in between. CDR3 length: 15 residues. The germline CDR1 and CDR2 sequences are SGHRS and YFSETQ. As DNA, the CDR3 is TGCGCCAGCAGGGACAGCGGAATCTCTGGAAACACCATATATTTT. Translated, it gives CASRDSGISGNTIYF.

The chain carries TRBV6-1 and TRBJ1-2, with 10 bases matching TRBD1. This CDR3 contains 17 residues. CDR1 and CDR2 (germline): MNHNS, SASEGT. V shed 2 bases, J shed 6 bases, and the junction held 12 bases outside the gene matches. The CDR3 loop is CASSESRDRGNTDGYTF. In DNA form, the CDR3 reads TGTGCCAGCAGTGAAAGCCGGGACAGGGGTAATACGGATGGCTACACCTTC.